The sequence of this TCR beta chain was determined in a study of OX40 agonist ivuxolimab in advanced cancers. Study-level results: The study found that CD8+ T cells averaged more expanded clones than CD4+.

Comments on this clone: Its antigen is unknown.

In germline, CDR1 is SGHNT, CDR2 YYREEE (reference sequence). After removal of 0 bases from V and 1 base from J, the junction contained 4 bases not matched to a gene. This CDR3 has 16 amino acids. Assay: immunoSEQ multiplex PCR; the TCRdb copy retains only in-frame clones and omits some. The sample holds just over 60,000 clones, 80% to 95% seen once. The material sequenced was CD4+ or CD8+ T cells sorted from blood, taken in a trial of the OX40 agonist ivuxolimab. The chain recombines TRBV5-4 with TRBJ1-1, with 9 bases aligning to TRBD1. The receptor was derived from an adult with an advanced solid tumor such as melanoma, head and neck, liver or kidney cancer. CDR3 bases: TGTGCCAGCAGCTTGGAGACAGGGGGGAGGAACACTGAAGCTTTCTTT. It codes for CASSLETGGRNTEAFF.